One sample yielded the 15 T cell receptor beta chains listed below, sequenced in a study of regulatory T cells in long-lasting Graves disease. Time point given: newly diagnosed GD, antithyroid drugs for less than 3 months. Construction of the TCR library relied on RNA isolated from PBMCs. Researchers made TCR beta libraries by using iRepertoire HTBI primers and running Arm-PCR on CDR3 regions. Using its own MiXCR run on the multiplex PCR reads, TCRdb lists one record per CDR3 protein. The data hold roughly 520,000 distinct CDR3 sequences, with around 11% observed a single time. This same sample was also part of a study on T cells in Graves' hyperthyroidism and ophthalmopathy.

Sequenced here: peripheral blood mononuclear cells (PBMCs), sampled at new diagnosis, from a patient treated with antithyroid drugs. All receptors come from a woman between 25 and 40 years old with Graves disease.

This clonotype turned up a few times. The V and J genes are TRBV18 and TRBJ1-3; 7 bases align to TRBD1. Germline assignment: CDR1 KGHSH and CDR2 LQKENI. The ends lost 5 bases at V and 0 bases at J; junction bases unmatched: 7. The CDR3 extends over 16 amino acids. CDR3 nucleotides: TGTGCCAGCTCATCGCGACAGGGCTTCTCTGGAAACACCATATATTTT. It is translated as CASSSRQGFSGNTIYF.

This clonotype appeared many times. The DNA of the CDR3 is TGTGCCAGCAGTTACATGGGACTGCAAGAGACCCAGTACTTC. Its translation: CASSYMGLQETQYF. The chain recombines TRBV6-5 with TRBJ2-5; TRBD2 is a possible D gene (6 bases). Trimming took 2 bases from V and 2 from J, leaving 9 bases between them. CDR1 is MNHEY, CDR2 SVGAGI, per germline. The CDR3 spans 14 residues.

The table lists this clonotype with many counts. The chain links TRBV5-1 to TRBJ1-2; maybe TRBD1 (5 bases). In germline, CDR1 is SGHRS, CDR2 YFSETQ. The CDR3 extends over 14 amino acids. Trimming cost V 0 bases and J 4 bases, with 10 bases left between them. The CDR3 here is CASSLGDGFYGYTF. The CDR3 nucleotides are TGCGCCAGCAGCTTGGGGGACGGCTTCTATGGCTACACCTTC.

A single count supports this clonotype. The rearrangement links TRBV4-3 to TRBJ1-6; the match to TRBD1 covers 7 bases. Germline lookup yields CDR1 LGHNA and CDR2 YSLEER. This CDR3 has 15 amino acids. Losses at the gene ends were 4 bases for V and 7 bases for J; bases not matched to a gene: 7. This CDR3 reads CASSLRTGPNSPLHF. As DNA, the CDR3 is TGCGCCAGCAGCCTTAGGACAGGACCAAATTCACCCCTCCACTTT.

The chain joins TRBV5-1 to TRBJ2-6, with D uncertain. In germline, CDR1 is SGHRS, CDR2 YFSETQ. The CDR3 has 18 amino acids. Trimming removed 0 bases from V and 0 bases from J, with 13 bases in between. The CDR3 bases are TGCGCCAGCAGCTTGGTAACAGCCAGCAACTCTGGGGCCAACGTCCTGACTTTC. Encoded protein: CASSLVTASNSGANVLTF.

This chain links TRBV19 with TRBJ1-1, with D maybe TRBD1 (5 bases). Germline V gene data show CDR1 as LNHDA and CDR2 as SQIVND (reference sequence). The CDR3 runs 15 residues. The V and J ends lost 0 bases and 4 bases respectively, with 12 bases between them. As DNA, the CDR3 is TGTGCCAGTAGTATAGATGAAGGGGCGGTCACTGAAGCTTTCTTT. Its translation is CASSIDEGAVTEAFF.

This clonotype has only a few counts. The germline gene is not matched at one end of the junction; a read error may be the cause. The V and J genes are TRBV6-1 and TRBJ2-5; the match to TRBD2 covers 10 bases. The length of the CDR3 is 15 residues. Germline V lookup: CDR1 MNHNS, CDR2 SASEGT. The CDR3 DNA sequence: TGTGCCAGCAGCTACGGACTAGCGGTTCAAGAGACCCAGTGCTTC. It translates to CASSYGLAVQETQCF.

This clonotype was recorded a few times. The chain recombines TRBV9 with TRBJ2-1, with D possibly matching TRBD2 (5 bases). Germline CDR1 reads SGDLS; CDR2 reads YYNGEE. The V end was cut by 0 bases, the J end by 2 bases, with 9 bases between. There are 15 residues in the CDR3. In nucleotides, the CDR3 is TGTGCCAGCAGCGTAGACGGGATAACCTACAATGAGCAGTTCTTC. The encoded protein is CASSVDGITYNEQFF. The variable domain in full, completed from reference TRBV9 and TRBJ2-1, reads DSGVTQTPKHLITATGQRVTLRCSPRSGDLSVYWYQQSLDQGLQFLIQYYNGEERAKGNILERFSAQQFPDLHSELNLSSLELGDSALYFCASSVDGITYNEQFFGPGTRLTVL.

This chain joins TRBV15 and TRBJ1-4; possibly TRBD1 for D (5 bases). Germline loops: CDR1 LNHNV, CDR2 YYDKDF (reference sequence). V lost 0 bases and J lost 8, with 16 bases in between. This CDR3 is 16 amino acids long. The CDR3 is CATSRDRSGLGEKLFF. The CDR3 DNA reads TGTGCCACCAGCAGAGATCGATCGGGGCTTGGGGAAAAACTGTTTTTT.

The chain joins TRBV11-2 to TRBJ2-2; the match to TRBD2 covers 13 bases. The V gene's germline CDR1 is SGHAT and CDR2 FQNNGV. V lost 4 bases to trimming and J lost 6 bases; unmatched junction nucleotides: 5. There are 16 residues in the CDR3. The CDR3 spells CASSSPTSGRSGELFF. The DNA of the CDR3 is TGTGCCAGCAGCTCGCCGACTAGCGGGAGGTCCGGGGAGCTGTTTTTT.

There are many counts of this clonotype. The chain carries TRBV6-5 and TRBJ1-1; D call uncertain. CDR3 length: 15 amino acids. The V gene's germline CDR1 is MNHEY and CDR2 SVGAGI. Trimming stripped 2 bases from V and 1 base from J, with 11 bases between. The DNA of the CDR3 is TGTGCCAGCAGTTACGGGCGCCGTGGGAACACTGAAGCTTTCTTT. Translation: CASSYGRRGNTEAFF.

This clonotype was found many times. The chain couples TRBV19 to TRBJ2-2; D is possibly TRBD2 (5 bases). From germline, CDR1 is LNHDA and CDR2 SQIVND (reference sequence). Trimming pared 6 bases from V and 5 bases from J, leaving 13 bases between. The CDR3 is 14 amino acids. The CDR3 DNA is TGTGCCAGTAGGAGGGCGAGCAGGACCGGGGAGCTGTTTTTT. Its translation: CASRRASRTGELFF.

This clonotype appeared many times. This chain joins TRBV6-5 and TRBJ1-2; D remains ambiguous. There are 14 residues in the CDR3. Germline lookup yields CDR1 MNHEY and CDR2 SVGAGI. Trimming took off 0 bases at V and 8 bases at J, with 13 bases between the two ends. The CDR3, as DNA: TGTGCCAGCAGTTACTCGAAGGGCCTGGGGGGCTACACCTTC. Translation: CASSYSKGLGGYTF.

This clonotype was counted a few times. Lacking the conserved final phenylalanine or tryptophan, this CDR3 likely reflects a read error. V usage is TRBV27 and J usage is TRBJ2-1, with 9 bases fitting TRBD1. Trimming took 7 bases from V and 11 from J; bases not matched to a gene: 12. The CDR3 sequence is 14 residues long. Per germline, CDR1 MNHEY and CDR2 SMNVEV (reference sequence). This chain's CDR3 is CASTPTGGVNKQFS. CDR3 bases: TGTGCCAGCACCCCGACAGGGGGAGTGAATAAGCAGTTCTCC.

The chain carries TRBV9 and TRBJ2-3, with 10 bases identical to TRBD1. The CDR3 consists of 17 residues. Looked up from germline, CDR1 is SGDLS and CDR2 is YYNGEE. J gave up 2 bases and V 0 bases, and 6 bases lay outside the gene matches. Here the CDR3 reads CASSVGGQGFVTDTQYF. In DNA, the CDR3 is TGTGCCAGCAGCGTAGGGGGACAGGGGTTTGTCACAGATACGCAGTATTTT.